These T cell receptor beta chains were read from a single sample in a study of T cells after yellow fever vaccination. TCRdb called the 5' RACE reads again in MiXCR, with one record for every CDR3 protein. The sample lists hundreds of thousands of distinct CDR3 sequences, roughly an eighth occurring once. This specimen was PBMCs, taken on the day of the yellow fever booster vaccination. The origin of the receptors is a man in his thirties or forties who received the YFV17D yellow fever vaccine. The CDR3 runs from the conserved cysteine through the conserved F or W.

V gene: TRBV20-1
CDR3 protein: CSARSAGFQETQYF

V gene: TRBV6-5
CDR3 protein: CASRLRDRGLYEQYF

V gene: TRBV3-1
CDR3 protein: CASSHSISQPQHF

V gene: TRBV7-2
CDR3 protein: CASSLALLAGFTDTQYF

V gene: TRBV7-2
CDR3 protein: CASSLMSGNAGELFF

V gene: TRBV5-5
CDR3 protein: CASSPAGPAAWDTQYF

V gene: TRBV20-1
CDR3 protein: CSASGSDSGNTIYF

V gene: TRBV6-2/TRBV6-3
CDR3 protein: CASTLAGAGTQETQYF

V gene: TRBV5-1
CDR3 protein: CASSLGRPRYGGYTF

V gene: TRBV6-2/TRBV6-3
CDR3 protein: CASKQGTSGDTGELFF

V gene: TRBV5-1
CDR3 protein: CASSWGGNTGELFF

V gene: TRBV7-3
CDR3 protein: CASSSNPTSGRNEQFF

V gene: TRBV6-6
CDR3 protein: CASSAAGTNEQFF

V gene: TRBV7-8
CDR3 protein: CASSPSGAGGGEQFF

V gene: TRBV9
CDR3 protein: CASSVAGSEVYEQYF

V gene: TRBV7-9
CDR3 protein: CASSPVLAGDSYEQYF

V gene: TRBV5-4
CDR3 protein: CASSMSYNEQFF

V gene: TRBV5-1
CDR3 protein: CASSPGTGSYSNQPQHF

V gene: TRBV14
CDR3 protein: CASSQVTSGNEQFF

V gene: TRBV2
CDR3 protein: CASSGARSPLHF

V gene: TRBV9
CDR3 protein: CASSVDPGLSYEQYF

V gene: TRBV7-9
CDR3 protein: CASTQLTSGRVEQYF

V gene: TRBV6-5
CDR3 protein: CASSYQRLDTQYF

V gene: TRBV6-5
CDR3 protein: CASSYSFTTVQETQYF

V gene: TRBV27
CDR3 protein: CASSMQSRGRSTQYF

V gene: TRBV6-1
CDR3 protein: CASSPRGGGGQPQHF

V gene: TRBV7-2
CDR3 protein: CASSFGRSSYEQYF

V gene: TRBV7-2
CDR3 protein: CASSLYGRRNEQFF

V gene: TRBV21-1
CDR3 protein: CASSTHRGRGPTEAFF

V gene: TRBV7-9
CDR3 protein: CASTSLGAVQETQYF

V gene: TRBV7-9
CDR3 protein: CASSRLLAGRHYEQYF

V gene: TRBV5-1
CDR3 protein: CASTNNRDTLPQYF

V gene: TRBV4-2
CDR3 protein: CASSHQGGETQYF

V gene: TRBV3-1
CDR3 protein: CASKAGGPTGELFF

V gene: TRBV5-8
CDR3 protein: CASSPLQYTQYF

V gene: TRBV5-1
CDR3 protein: CASSVGLAGGPSRTYNEQFF

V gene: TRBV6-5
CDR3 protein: CASKDLTGELFF

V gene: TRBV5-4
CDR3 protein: CAGAVGGEYEQYF

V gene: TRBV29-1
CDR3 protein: CSVDRDRGAGEQFF

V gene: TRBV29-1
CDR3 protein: CSVEETSSEQYF

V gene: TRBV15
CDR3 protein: CATSREGNGGELFF

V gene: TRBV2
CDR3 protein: CASRYRDGFNSPLHF

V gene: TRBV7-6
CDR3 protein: CASSNQGKGETDTQYF

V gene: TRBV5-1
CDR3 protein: CASSLALTSGNYNEQFF

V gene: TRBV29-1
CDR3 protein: CSVKGLRSSYEQYF

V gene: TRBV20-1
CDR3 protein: CSARRGGSSYNEQFF

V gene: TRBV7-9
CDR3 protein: CASSYGLAGGASYEQYF

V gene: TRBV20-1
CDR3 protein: CSATGQTYGYTF

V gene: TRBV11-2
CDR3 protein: CASSFPPSGSYNEQFF

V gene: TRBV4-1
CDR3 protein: CASSHPRYEQFF

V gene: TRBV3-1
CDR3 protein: CASSQAGRGNQPQHF